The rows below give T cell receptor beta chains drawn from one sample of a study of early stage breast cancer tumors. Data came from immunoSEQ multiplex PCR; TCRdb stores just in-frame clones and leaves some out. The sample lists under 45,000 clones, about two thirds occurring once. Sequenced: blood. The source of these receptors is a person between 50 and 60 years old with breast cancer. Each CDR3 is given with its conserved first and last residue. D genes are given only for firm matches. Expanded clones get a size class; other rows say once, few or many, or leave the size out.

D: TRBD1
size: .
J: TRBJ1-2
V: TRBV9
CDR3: CASSATPGTGVYGYTF
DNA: TGTGCCAGCAGCGCGACCCCGGGGACAGGGGTATATGGCTACACCTTC

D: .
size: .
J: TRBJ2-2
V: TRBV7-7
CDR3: CASSPQGNTGELFF
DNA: TGTGCTAGCAGCCCCCAGGGGAACACCGGGGAGCTGTTTTTT

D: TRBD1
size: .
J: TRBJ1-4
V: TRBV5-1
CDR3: CASSLEGAGGRGEKLFF
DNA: TGCGCCAGCAGCTTGGAGGGGGCAGGGGGCAGAGGTGAAAAACTGTTTTTT

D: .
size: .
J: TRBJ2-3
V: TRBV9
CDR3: CASSVVGGSTDTQYF
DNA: TGTGCCAGCAGCGTAGTAGGCGGAAGCACAGATACGCAGTATTTT

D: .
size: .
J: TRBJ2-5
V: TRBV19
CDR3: CASSLQETQYF
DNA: TGTGCCAGTAGCCTGCAAGAGACCCAGTACTTC

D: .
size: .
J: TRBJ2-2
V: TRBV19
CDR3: CASSLYLQNTGELFF
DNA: TGTGCCAGTAGTCTCTACTTGCAGAACACCGGGGAGCTGTTTTTT

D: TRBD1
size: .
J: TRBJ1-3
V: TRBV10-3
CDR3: CAISESGTGPSGNTIYF
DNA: TGTGCCATCAGTGAGTCTGGGACAGGGCCCTCTGGAAACACCATATATTTT

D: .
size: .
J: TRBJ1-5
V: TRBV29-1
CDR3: CSVAEGGLGGPQHF
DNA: TGCAGCGTTGCGGAGGGGGGGCTAGGTGGGCCCCAGCATTTT

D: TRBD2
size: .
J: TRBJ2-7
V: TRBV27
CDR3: CASSHSGLAGGMSYEQYF
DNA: TGTGCCAGCAGCCACTCGGGACTAGCGGGAGGCATGTCCTACGAGCAGTACTTC

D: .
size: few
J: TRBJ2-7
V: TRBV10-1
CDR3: CASSPRGGPSYEQYF
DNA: TGCGCCAGCAGTCCTAGGGGGGGCCCCTCCTACGAGCAGTACTTC

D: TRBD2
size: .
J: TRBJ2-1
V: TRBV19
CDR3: CASTESSGGYNEQFF
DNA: TGTGCCAGTACCGAATCTAGCGGGGGCTACAATGAGCAGTTCTTC

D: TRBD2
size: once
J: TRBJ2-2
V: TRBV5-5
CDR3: CASSLGLAVNTGELFF
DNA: TGTGCCAGCAGTTTAGGACTAGCGGTTAACACCGGGGAGCTGTTTTTT

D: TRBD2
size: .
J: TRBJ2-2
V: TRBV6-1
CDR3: CARGLAANTGELFF
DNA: TGTGCCAGGGGACTAGCGGCAAACACCGGGGAGCTGTTTTTT

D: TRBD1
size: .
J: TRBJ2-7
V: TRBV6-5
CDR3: CASSLTWDRVSEQYF
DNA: TGTGCCAGCAGTCTGACCTGGGACAGGGTAAGCGAGCAGTACTTC

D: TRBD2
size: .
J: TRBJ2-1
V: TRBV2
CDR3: CASSGETSGYNEQFF
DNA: TGTGCCAGCAGTGGTGAGACTAGCGGCTACAATGAGCAGTTCTTC

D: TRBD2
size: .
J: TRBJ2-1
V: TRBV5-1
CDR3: CASSLSGQRGSNEQFF
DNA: TGCGCCAGCAGCTTGAGTGGCCAGCGGGGTAGCAATGAGCAGTTCTTC

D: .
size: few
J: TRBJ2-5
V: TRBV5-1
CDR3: CASSLVPFEPGHFETQYF
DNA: TGCGCCAGCAGCTTGGTCCCATTCGAACCTGGACACTTTGAGACCCAGTACTTC

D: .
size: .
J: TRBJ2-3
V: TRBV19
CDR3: CASSPGGWGGTDTQYF
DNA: TGTGCCAGTAGCCCAGGAGGGTGGGGGGGCACAGATACGCAGTATTTT

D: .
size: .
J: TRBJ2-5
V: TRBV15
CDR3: CATSRDSSEGSETQYF
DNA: TGTGCCACCAGCAGAGATTCTAGCGAAGGCTCAGAGACCCAGTACTTC